This TCR beta chain stems from a study of blood T cell repertoires in COVID-19. Some clones are missing from TCRdb's copy, which holds only in-frame ones; the method was immunoSEQ multiplex PCR. The data contain 250,000 or so clones, approximately 90% of them singletons. Deletions cut 4 bases from V and 4 bases from J, with 11 bases between. This CDR3 contains 13 residues. The germline V gene has CDR1 SGHNT and CDR2 YYREEE (reference sequence). Everyone who took part was roughly 18 to 89 years old, and they came from about two dozen US areas. This receptor was identified in a man aged 35-49 years who had been exposed to COVID-19. Sequenced sample: PBMCs or T cells enriched from blood (not recorded which). The chain couples TRBV5-4 to TRBJ2-5, with a possible D match to TRBD1 (7 bases). The CDR3 is CASSQGGSETQYF. Here the CDR3 DNA reads TGTGCCAGCAGCCAGGGGGGCTCAGAGACCCAGTACTTC. Combining the CDR3 with reference TRBV5-4 and TRBJ2-5 gives the whole variable domain ETGVTQSPTHLIKTRGQQVTLRCSSQSGHNTVSWYQQALGQGPQFIFQYYREEENGRGNFPPRFSGLQFPNYSSELNVNALELDDSALYLCASSQGGSETQYFGPGTRLLVL.